A selection of T cell receptor beta chains follows, all from one sample in a study of T cell changes during pregnancy in multiple sclerosis. Some clones are missing from TCRdb's copy, which holds only in-frame ones; the method was immunoSEQ multiplex PCR. The sample lists tens of thousands of clones, about 91% occurring once. The sample here was CD8+ T cells from peripheral blood mononuclear cells, taken in the second trimester of pregnancy. These receptors all come from a female donor with multiple sclerosis, enrolled in a pregnancy study. The CDR3 runs from the conserved cysteine through the conserved F or W. The order of the fields is V gene, clone size, D gene, J gene, CDR3 protein, CDR3 DNA. D genes are given only for firm matches. The size field is filled for only some rows; it gives once, few, many or a size class.

>TRBV19|few|TRBD1|TRBJ2-1
CASSILGQSVNEQFF
TGTGCCAGTAGTATCTTGGGACAGTCAGTGAATGAGCAGTTCTTC
>TRBV27|NA|TRBD1|TRBJ2-3
CASSLVGQGRTDTQYF
TGTGCCAGCAGTTTGGTGGGACAGGGGAGGACAGATACGCAGTATTTT
>TRBV28|NA|TRBD2|TRBJ2-3
CASLRAGGPDTQYF
TGTGCCAGTCTTCGAGCGGGAGGGCCAGATACGCAGTATTTT
>TRBV7-3|NA|TRBD2|TRBJ2-1
CASRLAGGDNEQFF
TGTGCCAGCAGGCTAGCGGGAGGGGACAATGAGCAGTTCTTC
>TRBV27|NA|NA|TRBJ1-5
CASSIHSNQPQHF
TGTGCCAGCAGTATCCATAGCAATCAGCCCCAGCATTTT
>TRBV6-5|NA|TRBD1|TRBJ2-2
CASSQGALTGELFF
TGTGCCAGCAGCCAGGGGGCCCTCACCGGGGAGCTGTTTTTT
>TRBV7-2|NA|NA|TRBJ2-7
CASSLSAGAITYEQYF
TGTGCCAGCAGCTTATCGGCGGGGGCTATCACCTACGAGCAGTACTTC
>TRBV7-9|NA|NA|TRBJ2-1
CASSSNVEANEQFF
TGTGCCAGCAGCTCTAACGTGGAGGCCAATGAGCAGTTCTTC
>TRBV29-1|NA|NA|TRBJ2-1
CSAGAGTYNEQFF
TGCAGCGCGGGAGCCGGGACCTACAATGAGCAGTTCTTC
>TRBV18|NA|TRBD1|TRBJ1-1
CASSGFTGQPKNTEAFF
TGTGCCAGCTCAGGATTCACGGGACAGCCTAAGAACACTGAAGCTTTCTTT
>TRBV5-1|NA|NA|TRBJ2-2
CASSYNSGGELFF
TGCGCCAGCAGCTATAATAGCGGCGGGGAGCTGTTTTTT
>TRBV29-1|once|NA|TRBJ2-1
CSVEEIGGGNEQFF
TGCAGCGTTGAAGAGATAGGAGGAGGGAATGAGCAGTTCTTC
>TRBV13|once|NA|TRBJ2-5
CASSPDTQETQYF
TGTGCCAGCAGCCCAGACACCCAAGAGACCCAGTACTTC
>TRBV2|NA|TRBD2|TRBJ2-7
CASSVRAGPNYEQYF
TGTGCCAGCAGTGTACGAGCGGGACCCAACTACGAGCAGTACTTC
>TRBV6-5|NA|TRBD2|TRBJ2-1
CASSRTSGDNEQFF
TGTGCCAGCAGTCGGACTAGCGGTGACAATGAGCAGTTCTTC
>TRBV4-3|NA|TRBD2|TRBJ2-3
CASSQDRGGSGTDTQYF
TGCGCCAGCAGCCAAGATCGAGGCGGGAGTGGCACAGATACGCAGTATTTT
>TRBV4-3|once|TRBD2|TRBJ2-7
CASSQDLEREYEQYF
TGCGCCAGCAGCCAAGATCTAGAGCGGGAGTACGAGCAGTACTTC
>TRBV6-5|NA|NA|TRBJ2-2
CASSPPSNTGELFF
TGTGCCAGCAGCCCCCCATCGAACACCGGGGAGCTGTTTTTT
>TRBV7-8|once|NA|TRBJ1-1
CASSSRLTMNTEAFF
TGTGCCAGCAGCTCACGACTGACGATGAACACTGAAGCTTTCTTT
>TRBV4-3|NA|NA|TRBJ2-1
CASSQGEYVPHHEQFF
TGCGCCAGCAGCCAGGGAGAATACGTCCCTCACCATGAGCAGTTCTTC
>TRBV30|NA|NA|TRBJ2-5
CAWSNVAGQETQYF
TGTGCCTGGTCCAACGTGGCGGGTCAAGAGACCCAGTACTTC
>TRBV19|NA|TRBD2|TRBJ2-1
CASSMTGTSGSDEQFF
TGTGCCAGTAGTATGACCGGGACTAGCGGGAGTGATGAGCAGTTCTTC
>TRBV2|once|NA|TRBJ2-7
CASSEGLPGVYEQYF
TGTGCCAGCAGTGAAGGACTCCCGGGAGTATACGAGCAGTACTTC
>TRBV27|NA|NA|TRBJ2-3
CASSSPGAADTQYF
TGTGCCAGCAGTTCTCCGGGAGCGGCAGATACGCAGTATTTT
>TRBV19|NA|NA|TRBJ1-5
CASSISTGNSNQPQHF
TGTGCCAGTAGTATCTCTACAGGGAATAGCAATCAGCCCCAGCATTTT
>TRBV27|few|NA|TRBJ2-7
CASSLQIQNSYEQYF
TGTGCCAGCAGTTTACAGATACAGAACTCCTACGAGCAGTACTTC
>TRBV19|NA|NA|TRBJ2-7
CASSTYSGSSYEQYF
TGTGCCAGTAGTACCTATTCAGGTAGCTCCTACGAGCAGTACTTC
>TRBV27|NA|TRBD2|TRBJ2-1
CASSLGTSGKYNEQFF
TGTGCCAGCAGTCTCGGGACTAGCGGGAAATACAATGAGCAGTTCTTC
>TRBV27|NA|NA|TRBJ2-7
CASSLGADSYEQYF
TGTGCCAGCAGTTTAGGGGCAGACTCCTACGAGCAGTACTTC
>TRBV5-1|once|NA|TRBJ2-5
CASSLGRGQDEETQYF
TGCGCCAGCAGCTTGGGCCGTGGGCAGGATGAAGAGACCCAGTACTTC
>TRBV5-6|NA|TRBD1|TRBJ2-7
CASSLGQGAYEQYF
TGTGCCAGCAGCCTGGGACAGGGAGCCTACGAGCAGTACTTC
>TRBV19|NA|TRBD1|TRBJ1-5
CASSIGRDRSSNQPQHF
TGTGCCAGTAGTATAGGGAGGGACAGGAGTAGCAATCAGCCCCAGCATTTT
>TRBV13|NA|TRBD2|TRBJ2-7
CASSDRDYFYEQYF
TGTGCCAGCAGCGACCGGGACTACTTCTACGAGCAGTACTTC
>TRBV4-3|few|NA|TRBJ2-7
CASSQGVGDGSYEQYF
TGCGCCAGCAGCCAAGGGGTGGGAGACGGCTCCTACGAGCAGTACTTC
>TRBV27|NA|NA|TRBJ2-7
CARAQPEQYF
TGTGCCAGGGCCCAACCCGAGCAGTACTTC
>TRBV10-3|NA|TRBD2|TRBJ2-3
CAIGGGAGGPTDTQYF
TGTGCCATCGGGGGGGGAGCGGGAGGCCCCACAGATACGCAGTATTTT
>TRBV6-6|NA|NA|TRBJ2-1
CASSYQGPGLEQFF
TGTGCCAGCAGTTACCAGGGGCCTGGGCTGGAGCAGTTCTTC
>TRBV21-1|NA|NA|TRBJ2-7
CASSKDRGHEQYF
TGTGCCAGCAGCAAAGACAGGGGCCACGAGCAGTACTTC
>TRBV5-1|NA|NA|TRBJ2-5
CASTTGTFQETQYF
TGCGCCAGCACTACCGGGACTTTTCAAGAGACCCAGTACTTC
>TRBV28|NA|NA|TRBJ1-1
CASSFLAESNTEAFF
TGTGCCAGCAGTTTTCTGGCGGAGTCGAACACTGAAGCTTTCTTT